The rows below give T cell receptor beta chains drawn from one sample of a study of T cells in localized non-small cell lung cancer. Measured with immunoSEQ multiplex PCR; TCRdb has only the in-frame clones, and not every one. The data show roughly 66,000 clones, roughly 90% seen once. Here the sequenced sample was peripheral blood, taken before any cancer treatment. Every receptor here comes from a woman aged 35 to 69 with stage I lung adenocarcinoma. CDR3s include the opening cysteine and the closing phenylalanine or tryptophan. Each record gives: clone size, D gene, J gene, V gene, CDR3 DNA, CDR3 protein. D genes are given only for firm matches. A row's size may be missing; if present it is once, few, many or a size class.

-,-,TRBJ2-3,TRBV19,TGTGCCAGTAGTCGGGGGACGGCAGGTACGCAGTATTTT,CASSRGTAGTQYF
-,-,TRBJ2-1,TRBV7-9,TGTGCCAGCACCGACCGGAGCTCCTACAATGAGCAGTTCTTC,CASTDRSSYNEQFF
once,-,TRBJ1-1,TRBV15,TGTGCCACCAGCAGTGACCCTGTCAACACTGAAGCTTTCTTT,CATSSDPVNTEAFF
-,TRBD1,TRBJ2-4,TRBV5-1,TGCGCCAGCAGCCAAACAGGGGGAATTTCCCTCTACTTC,CASSQTGGISLYF
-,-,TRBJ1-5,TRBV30,TGTGCCTGGAGTGTACTAGGTAGCAATCAGCCCCAGCATTTT,CAWSVLGSNQPQHF
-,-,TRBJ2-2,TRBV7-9,TGTGCCAGCAGCTTAGCGCGGGACACCGGGGAGCTGTTTTTT,CASSLARDTGELFF
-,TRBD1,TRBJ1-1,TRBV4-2,TGTGCCAGCAGCCAAGATCAAGGGGGCCTCACTGAAGCTTTCTTT,CASSQDQGGLTEAFF
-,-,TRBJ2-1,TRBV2,TGTGCCAGCAGCCTCTCGGGGGGCTTTGGGTATGAGCAGTTCTTC,CASSLSGGFGYEQFF
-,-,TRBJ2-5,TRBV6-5,TGTGCCAGCAGTTACTCGACTGGAGAGACCCAGTACTTC,CASSYSTGETQYF
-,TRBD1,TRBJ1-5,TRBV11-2,TGTGCCAGCAGGGCACAGGGGAGCAATCAGCCCCAGCATTTT,CASRAQGSNQPQHF
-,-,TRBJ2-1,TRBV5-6,TGTGCCAGCGTGTCGCTGCAGGAATGGAATGAGCAGTTCTTC,CASVSLQEWNEQFF
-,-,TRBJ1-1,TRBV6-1,TGTGCCAGCAGAAACGGGCAAGCGCGCACTGAAGCTTTCTTT,CASRNGQARTEAFF
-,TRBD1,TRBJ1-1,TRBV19,TGTGCCAGTAATGCCGGGACAGTTAACACTGAAGCTTTCTTT,CASNAGTVNTEAFF
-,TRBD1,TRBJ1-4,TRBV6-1,TGTGCCAGCAGGACAGGGTCTACTAATGAAAAACTGTTTTTT,CASRTGSTNEKLFF
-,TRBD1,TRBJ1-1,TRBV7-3,TGTGCCAGCAGCCCTCAGGGGGCGGCGAACACTGAAGCTTTCTTT,CASSPQGAANTEAFF
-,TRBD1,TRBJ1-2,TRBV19,TGTGCCAGTAGTATCCGAGCAGGGGGCGATTACTATGGCTACACCTTC,CASSIRAGGDYYGYTF
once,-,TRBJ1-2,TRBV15,TGTGCCACCAGCAGAGGCGGGGACCTTAACTATGGCTACACCTTC,CATSRGGDLNYGYTF
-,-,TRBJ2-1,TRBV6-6,TGTGCCAGCAGTTACTCGTCCGGCCTGGTGGATGAGCAGTTCTTC,CASSYSSGLVDEQFF
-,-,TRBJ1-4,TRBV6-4,TGTGCCAGCAGGAAGGGGACGGACAATAATGAAAAACTGTTTTTT,CASRKGTDNNEKLFF
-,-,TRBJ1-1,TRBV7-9,TGTGCCAGCAGCCCTCATAGGAGGGGACCACTAACAGCTTTCTTT,CASSPHRRGPLTAFF
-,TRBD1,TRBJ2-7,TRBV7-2,TGTGCCAGCAGCTTAGAGCCCAGGGGGCGTGGGTTGGGAGAGCAGTACTTC,CASSLEPRGRGLGEQYF
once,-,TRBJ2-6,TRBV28,TGTGCCAGCAGTCCCGGGCCGTCTGGGGCCAACGTCCTGACTTTC,CASSPGPSGANVLTF
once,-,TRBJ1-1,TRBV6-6,TGTGCCAGCTCCCTAGAGGACTACACTGAAGCTTTCTTT,CASSLEDYTEAFF
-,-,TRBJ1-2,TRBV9,TGTGCCAGCAGCGTAGCCCACGGGGAGGGCTACACCTTC,CASSVAHGEGYTF
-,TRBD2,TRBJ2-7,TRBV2,TGTGCCAGCAGTGAAGGGGGACTAGCGAAGCACGAGCAGTACTTC,CASSEGGLAKHEQYF
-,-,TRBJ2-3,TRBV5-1,TGCGCCAGCAGCTTGGCCTCGGGGGCCCCAGATACGCAGTATTTT,CASSLASGAPDTQYF
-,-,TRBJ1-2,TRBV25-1,TGTGCCAGCAGTGTGGGACTGTATGGCTACACCTTC,CASSVGLYGYTF
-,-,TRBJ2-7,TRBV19,TGTGCCAGTAGTATGGGCAGGGCACGGGAGCAGTACTTC,CASSMGRAREQYF
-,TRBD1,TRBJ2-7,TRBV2,TGTGCCAGCAGTGAGTCTACAGGGGTCGAGCAGTACTTC,CASSESTGVEQYF
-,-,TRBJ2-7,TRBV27,TGTGCCAGCAGCTTTCGACCAGGGGCCAACTACGAGCAGTACTTC,CASSFRPGANYEQYF
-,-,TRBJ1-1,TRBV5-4,TGTGCCAGCAGCTTTGGCACTGAAGCTTTCTTT,CASSFGTEAFF
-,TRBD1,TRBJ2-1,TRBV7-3,TGTGCCAGCAGCCGACAGGGGGCTGGGTACAATGAGCAGTTCTTC,CASSRQGAGYNEQFF
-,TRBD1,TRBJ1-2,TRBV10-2,TGCGCCAGCAGTGACGAGGGGGCTTTTGAGGGCTACACCTTC,CASSDEGAFEGYTF
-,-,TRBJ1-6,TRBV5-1,TGCGCCAGCAGCTTTCAGGACCTAGGGCCTAATTCACCCCTCCACTTT,CASSFQDLGPNSPLHF
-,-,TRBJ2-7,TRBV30,TGTGCCTGGAGCGCCCCGGGAGAGCAGTACTTC,CAWSAPGEQYF
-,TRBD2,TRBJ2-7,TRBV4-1,TGCGCCAGCAGCCAAGACGGCGGGAGGGCCGACGAGCAGTACTTC,CASSQDGGRADEQYF
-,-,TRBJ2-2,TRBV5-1,TGCGCCAGCAGCTTGGGGGTGACGGTCCCCACCGGGGAGCTGTTTTTT,CASSLGVTVPTGELFF
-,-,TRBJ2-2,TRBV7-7,TGTGCTAGCAGCTCCGGGCCCGCGGGGACCGGGGAGCTGTTTTTT,CASSSGPAGTGELFF
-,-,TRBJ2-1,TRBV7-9,TGTGCCAGCAGCTTAGAGGATGAGCAGTTCTTC,CASSLEDEQFF
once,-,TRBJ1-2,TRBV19,TGTGCCAGTAGTATCTACCAAAACGATGGCTACACCTTC,CASSIYQNDGYTF
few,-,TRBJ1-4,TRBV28,TGTGCCAGCACCGCGAGAGACGAAAAACTGTTTTTT,CASTARDEKLFF
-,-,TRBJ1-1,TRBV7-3,TGTGCCAGCAGCTTATATCAGAGGCATGACACTGAAGCTTTCTTT,CASSLYQRHDTEAFF
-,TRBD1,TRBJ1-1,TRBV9,TGTGCCAGCAGCCCCGGACAGGGCCGAGAAGCTTTCTTT,CASSPGQGREAFF
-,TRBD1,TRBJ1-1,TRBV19,TGTGCCAGTACCAGACAGGGGGTTAACACTGAAGCTTTCTTT,CASTRQGVNTEAFF